This T cell receptor (beta chain) was sequenced in a study of preoperative IRX-2 immunotherapy in early breast cancer. Produced via immunoSEQ multiplex PCR; TCRdb's table is partial and in-frame only. The top ten hold 7% of the sample, which has some 3,100 clones, around 80% seen once. The treatment was: preoperative locoregional IRX-2 cytokine immunotherapy. Patients received preoperative, locoregional IRX-2 cytokine immunotherapy in a phase Ib study. This CDR3 comprises 17 residues. Germline lookup yields CDR1 LGHNT and CDR2 FRNRAP. Trimming removed 0 bases from V and 0 bases from J, with 12 bases in between.

Sequenced here: tumor tissue, sampled after IRX-2 immunotherapy. The gene calls are TRBV12-5 and TRBJ1-5; D remains ambiguous. This clonotype was obtained from a human donor with breast cancer. The CDR3 region is CASGLVQGGISNQPQHF. In DNA form, the CDR3 reads TGTGCTAGTGGTTTGGTACAAGGCGGAATTAGCAATCAGCCCCAGCATTTT.